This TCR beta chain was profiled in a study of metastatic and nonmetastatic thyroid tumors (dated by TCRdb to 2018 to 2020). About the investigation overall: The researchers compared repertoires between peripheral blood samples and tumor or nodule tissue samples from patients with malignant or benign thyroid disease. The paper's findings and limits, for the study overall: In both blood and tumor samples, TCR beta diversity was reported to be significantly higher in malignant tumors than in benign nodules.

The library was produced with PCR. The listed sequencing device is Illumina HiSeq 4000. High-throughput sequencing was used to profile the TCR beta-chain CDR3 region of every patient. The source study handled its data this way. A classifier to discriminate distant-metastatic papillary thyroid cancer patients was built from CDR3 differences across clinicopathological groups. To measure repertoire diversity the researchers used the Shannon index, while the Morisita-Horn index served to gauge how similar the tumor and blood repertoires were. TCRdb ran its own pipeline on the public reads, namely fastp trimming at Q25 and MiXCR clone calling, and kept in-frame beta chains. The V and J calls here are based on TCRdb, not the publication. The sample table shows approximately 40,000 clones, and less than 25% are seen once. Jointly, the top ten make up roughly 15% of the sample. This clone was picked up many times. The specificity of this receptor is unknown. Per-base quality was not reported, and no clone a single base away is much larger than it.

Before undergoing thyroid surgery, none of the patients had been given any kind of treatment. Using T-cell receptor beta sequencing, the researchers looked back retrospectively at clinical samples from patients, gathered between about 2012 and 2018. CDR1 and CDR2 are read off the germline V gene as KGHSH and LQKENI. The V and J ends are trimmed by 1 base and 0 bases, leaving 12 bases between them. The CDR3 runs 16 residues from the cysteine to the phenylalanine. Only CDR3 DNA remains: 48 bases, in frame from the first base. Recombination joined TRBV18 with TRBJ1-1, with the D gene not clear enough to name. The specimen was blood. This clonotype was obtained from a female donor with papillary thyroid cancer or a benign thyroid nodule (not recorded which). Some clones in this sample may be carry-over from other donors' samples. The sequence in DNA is TGTGCCAGCTCACCACGGTCGGATGTTATGAACACTGAAGCTTTCTTT. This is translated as CASSPRSDVMNTEAFF.